This T cell receptor beta chain was observed in a study of identifying expanded T cells in peripheral blood. J was trimmed by 7 bases and V by 5 bases; bases with no gene match: 10. Germline-derived CDR1 and CDR2 are SGHVS and FQNEAQ. The CDR3 totals 16 residues. The protocol was immunoSEQ multiplex PCR, while the TCRdb copy is restricted to in-frame clones and leaves out a portion. This sample has about 100,000 clones, with around 88% found just once. To note about this clone: Its antigen is as yet unknown.

Broader study findings: Technical replicates showed about 1.2 changed clones; two weeks roughly 15; four weeks 19. Two-week clone count variance significantly increased as total template count grew.

Collection occurred without any documented infections or immune events in donors. The genes are TRBV7-8 and TRBJ1-4; 10 bases line up with TRBD1. The sample consisted of blood. The sequence derives from a person between 18 and 70 years old in good health. CDR3 bases: TGTGCCAGCAGCCTGATCCGGACAGGGGGGAGTGAAAAACTGTTTTTT. Residues: CASSLIRTGGSEKLFF.